The 25 T cell receptor beta chains given below trace back to one sample, sequenced in a study of T cell repertoires in cytomegalovirus infection. TCRdb reprocessed the reads with MiXCR, giving one entry per CDR3 protein. The table has some 440,000 distinct CDR3 sequences, approximately 30% seen once; the top ten hold around 15%. The material sequenced was PBMCs. The receptors here all came from a human donor in good health (CMV status not recorded). Some clones in this sample may be carry-over from other donors' samples.

This clonotype was seen many times. The chain combines TRBV7-2 with TRBJ2-3, with TRBD2 matching 10 bases. Germline V gene lookup returns CDR1 SGHTA and CDR2 FQGNSA. V was pared by 2 bases and J by 0 bases, with 8 bases of the junction left unmatched. This CDR3 has 18 residues. The CDR3 sequence: CASSLTLLAGESTDTQYF. The CDR3 bases are TGTGCCAGCAGCTTAACTCTGCTAGCGGGGGAGAGCACAGATACGCAGTATTTT.

This clonotype was found many times. This chain joins TRBV4-1 and TRBJ2-6; the D is unclear. This CDR3 spans 15 amino acids. V lost 4 bases, J lost 4 bases, and 11 bases lay in between. Germline V CDR1 and CDR2: MGHRA, YSYEKL. CDR3 sequence reads: CASSLRSDGANVLTF. The CDR3 bases are TGCGCCAGCAGCCTACGATCAGACGGGGCCAACGTCCTGACTTTC.

This clonotype was counted only a few times. J is TRBJ2-5 and V is TRBV7-6; the D call may be TRBD1 or TRBD2 (6 bases each). Trimming stripped 4 bases from V and 5 bases from J, with 14 bases between. CDR3 length: 14 residues. CDR1 SGHVS and CDR2 FNYEAQ come from the germline V gene. The DNA of the CDR3 is TGTGCCAGCAGCTCCGGGTGGGGGGCTGAGACCCAGTACTTC. This gives the protein CASSSGWGAETQYF.

The chain uses TRBV5-4 and TRBJ2-7; TRBD1 or TRBD2 may be the D gene (5 bases each). V gave up 3 bases and J gave up 3 bases, with 13 bases separating them. The CDR3 is 14 residues long. Germline CDR1 and CDR2: SGHNT and YYREEE (reference sequence). The CDR3 DNA is TGTGCCAGCAGCTGGGGGAAGGGGTTCTACGAGCAGTACTTC. It encodes CASSWGKGFYEQYF.

This clonotype occurred a few times. V and J are TRBV12-3 or TRBV12-4 and TRBJ2-5; no definite D call. Trimming took 7 bases from V and 0 from J, leaving 12 bases between them. The CDR3 runs to 14 residues. CDR3 coding DNA: TGTGCCAGCAACGCCCCGGAAAACCAAGAGACCCAGTACTTC. Amino acid sequence: CASNAPENQETQYF.

This clonotype was seen a few times. The chain combines TRBV11-2 with TRBJ1-2, with unresolved D. Germline CDR1 is SGHAT and CDR2 is FQNNGV. This CDR3 spans 14 amino acids. V lost 0 bases to trimming and J lost 7 bases, with 12 bases between them. CDR3 nucleotide sequence: TGTGCCAGCAGCTTAGATGGTGGCAGCAGTGGCTACACCTTC. This sequence encodes CASSLDGGSSGYTF.

The chain joins TRBV5-3 to TRBJ1-6, with TRBD1 identical over 8 bases. TRBV5-3 is assigned to the ORF class and has an uncertain function. V shed 8 bases and J 8 bases; nucleotides not matched to a gene: 15. The CDR3 length is 16 residues. CDR3 sequence reads: CASTPASGGAYSPLHF. CDR3 nucleotide sequence: TGTGCCAGCACTCCCGCATCAGGGGGCGCTTATTCACCCCTCCACTTT.

Only a few counts were recorded for this clonotype. The chain employs TRBV28 and TRBJ1-5; TRBD1 matches at 9 bases. J gave up 7 bases and V 5 bases, and 3 bases lay outside the gene matches. CDR1 and CDR2 from the germline V gene are MDHEN and SYDVKM. This CDR3 has 13 residues. CDR3: CASSGTGRQPQHF. The CDR3 DNA is TGTGCCAGCAGTGGGACAGGGAGGCAGCCCCAGCATTTT.

V and J are TRBV27 and TRBJ2-2, with 9 bases lining up with TRBD1. V shed 7 bases, J shed 4 bases, and the junction held 7 bases outside the gene matches. Germline V gene sequence: CDR1 MNHEY, CDR2 SMNVEV (reference sequence). The CDR3 is 15 amino acids. This chain's CDR3 is CASNAGQGFTGELFF. The CDR3 bases are TGTGCCAGCAACGCGGGACAGGGATTCACCGGGGAGCTGTTTTTT.

This clonotype was recorded many times. This chain uses TRBV11-2 with TRBJ2-5; perhaps TRBD2 as D (5 bases). Germline CDR1 SGHAT, CDR2 FQNNGV. Deletions cut 4 bases from V and 5 bases from J, with 11 bases between. The CDR3 sequence is 13 residues long. The CDR3 region has the DNA TGTGCCAGCAGCTCCCCGGGCGGGGAGACCCAGTACTTC. Protein sequence: CASSSPGGETQYF.

The V call is TRBV24-1, the J call TRBJ2-3, with D tentatively TRBD2 (7 bases). CDR1 is KGHDR, CDR2 SFDVKD, per germline. V was pared by 2 bases and J by 4 bases, with 9 bases between. The CDR3 consists of 14 residues. CDR3 nucleotide sequence: TGTGCCACCAGTGATTGGGGGGGGCCAGATACGCAGTATTTT. It yields the protein CATSDWGGPDTQYF.

On this clonotype itself: This may arise from a read error, as a much more abundant clone is one base away. This sequence joins TRBV7-2 and TRBJ2-5, with TRBD1 matching over 8 bases. CDR1 is SGHTA, CDR2 FQGNSA, per germline. This CDR3 spans 17 amino acids. The CDR3 loop is CASSLYSQGAGRETPYF. CDR3 nucleotides: TGTGCCAGCAGCTTATACTCTCAGGGGGCAGGTCGGGAGACCCCGTACTTC.

This clonotype was counted at least ten times. The chain couples TRBV7-8 to TRBJ2-3; 13 bases are shared with TRBD2. Germline CDR1 is SGHVS and CDR2 is FQNEAQ. V lost 5 bases to trimming and J lost 2 bases; unmatched junction nucleotides: 10. The CDR3 runs to 18 residues. In nucleotides, the CDR3 is TGTGCCAGCAGCCCCGGACTAGCGGGGGCCCCTCCCACAGATACGCAGTATTTT. It encodes CASSPGLAGAPPTDTQYF.

This clonotype showed up just a few times. This chain links TRBV24-1 with TRBJ2-1, with 7 bases that match TRBD1. The germline V gene has CDR1 KGHDR and CDR2 SFDVKD. The CDR3 extends over 19 amino acids. V trimming: 0 bases; J trimming: 5 bases; junction bases outside the gene matches: 15. The CDR3 bases are TGTGCCACCAGTGATTTGATTGGCCCCACAGGGGACGACAACAATGAGCAGTTCTTC. Translated, it gives CATSDLIGPTGDDNNEQFF.

The chain is built from TRBV27 and TRBJ2-3; the D call may be TRBD1 or TRBD2 (6 bases each). CDR1 and CDR2 from the germline V gene are MNHEY and SMNVEV (reference sequence). V dropped 7 bases and J dropped 7 bases, with 15 bases sitting between them. CDR3 length: 13 residues. CDR3 sequence (DNA): TGTGCCAGCACTCTGACGGGGGCTAATACGCAGTATTTT. Residues: CASTLTGANTQYF.

The V gene is TRBV2, the J gene TRBJ1-5; D uncertain. Germline values: CDR1 SNHLY, CDR2 FYNNEI. The ends were cut back, 3 bases at V and 5 bases at J, with 14 bases in the middle. The CDR3 has 15 amino acids. The CDR3 is CASSEGKAGDQPQHF. CDR3 nucleotides: TGTGCCAGCAGTGAGGGGAAGGCAGGAGATCAGCCCCAGCATTTT.

The sample holds many counts of this clonotype. The chain combines TRBV7-2 with TRBJ2-3; no firm D call. Trimming took off 1 base at V and 7 bases at J, with 12 bases between the two ends. The germline V gene encodes CDR1 SGHTA and CDR2 FQGNSA. The CDR3 is 14 residues long. CDR3 nucleotides: TGTGCCAGCAGCTTAGATTACACTTCGAATACGCAGTATTTT. Protein product: CASSLDYTSNTQYF.

V is TRBV7-6 and J is TRBJ1-1; no clear D gene. The CDR3 has 11 amino acids. Trimming stripped 1 base from V and 8 bases from J, with 5 bases between. Germline CDR1 SGHVS, CDR2 FNYEAQ. CDR3 nucleotide sequence: TGTGCCAGCAGCTTAGAGGCCGAAGCTTTCTTT. Its protein product is CASSLEAEAFF. The full variable domain, its missing parts supplied by reference TRBV7-6 and TRBJ1-1, is GAGVSQSPRYKVTKRGQDVALRCDPISGHVSLYWYRQALGQGPEFLTYFNYEAQQDKSGLPNDRFSAERPEGSISTLTIQRTEQRDSAMYRCASSLEAEAFFGQGTRLTVV.

Many counts were recorded for this clonotype. The V and J genes are TRBV7-2 and TRBJ1-5; D call uncertain. Trimming removed 2 bases from V and 2 bases from J, with 7 bases in between. The CDR3 is 14 residues long. The germline V gene has CDR1 SGHTA and CDR2 FQGNSA. The CDR3 loop reads CASSLRRGNQPQHF. As DNA, the CDR3 is TGTGCCAGCAGCTTACGAAGGGGCAATCAGCCCCAGCATTTT.

This clonotype was seen a few times. The CDR3: CASGTDRQGVTTEAFF. CDR3 in DNA: TGTGCTAGTGGTACGGACCGACAGGGGGTAACGACTGAAGCTTTCTTT. The V gene is TRBV12-5, the J gene TRBJ1-1; 9 positions match TRBD1. The CDR3 is 16 residues long. V was clipped by 5 bases and J by 5 bases; unmatched bases: 12. The germline gives CDR1 LGHNT, CDR2 FRNRAP.

V gene TRBV6-6 combines with J gene TRBJ1-5, with a possible D match to TRBD1 (6 bases). The V end lost 5 bases, the J end lost 3 bases, and 14 bases lay between the germline ends. CDR3 size: 15 residues. Per germline, CDR1 MNHNY and CDR2 SVGAGI (reference sequence). CDR3 loop: CASSAGHQTNQPQHF. DNA of the CDR3: TGTGCCAGCAGTGCGGGACACCAGACCAATCAGCCCCAGCATTTT.

Of note for this clonotype: A read error may be the cause here, since a much bigger clone is one base away. This likely comes from a read error, as the CDR3 has no conserved phenylalanine or tryptophan at its end. The chain carries TRBV7-2 and TRBJ2-3; D not resolved. The CDR3 is 12 residues long. With 2 bases removed from V and 6 bases from J, the gap between germline ends came to 6 bases. The germline gives CDR1 SGHTA, CDR2 FQGNSA. Here the CDR3 DNA reads TGTGCCAGCAGCTTATTCGGGGATACGCAGTATGTT. As protein: CASSLFGDTQYV.

This clonotype has just a few counts. This chain links TRBV27 with TRBJ2-2; 8 bases agree with TRBD2. The CDR3 is 16 amino acids. Losses at the gene ends were 7 bases for V and 3 bases for J; bases not matched to a gene: 10. Germline lookup yields CDR1 MNHEY and CDR2 SMNVEV (reference sequence). The DNA for the CDR3 is TGTGCCAGCAAAAGTACGGGGGGGCGGCACACCGGGGAGCTGTTTTTT. Its translation is CASKSTGGRHTGELFF.

Only a few counts were recorded for this clonotype. This chain connects TRBV18 to TRBJ2-3, with D possibly being TRBD1 or TRBD2 (6 bases each). CDR3 length: 17 residues. Germline loops: CDR1 KGHSH, CDR2 LQKENI. V was clipped by 1 base and J by 5 bases, with 19 bases between them. DNA for the CDR3: TGTGCCAGCTCACCACTTCACAGACGGGGGCAAAGAGATACGCAGTATTTT. This encodes CASSPLHRRGQRDTQYF.

The chain uses TRBV13 and TRBJ1-6; TRBD1 matches at 12 bases. CDR3 length: 15 amino acids. The V gene's germline CDR1 is PRHDT and CDR2 FYEKMQ (reference sequence). The V gene end was trimmed by 5 bases and the J gene end by 10 bases; junction bases not matched to a gene: 6. The CDR3 loop is CASSRDRGLWSPLHF. CDR3 DNA sequence: TGTGCCAGCAGCCGGGACAGGGGGCTGTGGTCACCCCTCCACTTT. Full variable domain (missing parts from reference TRBV13 and TRBJ1-6): AAGVIQSPRHLIKEKRETATLKCYPIPRHDTVYWYQQGPGQDPQFLISFYEKMQSDKGSIPDRFSAQQFSDYHSELNMSSLELGDSALYFCASSRDRGLWSPLHFGNGTRLTVT.